The T cell receptor beta chain under discussion was sequenced for a study of post-analysis software for immune sequencing data. About the study: Disease courses included relapsing-remitting, secondary progressive and progressive-relapsing multiple sclerosis. Study-wide findings and caveats: Versus controls, multiple sclerosis patients showed significantly lower diversity (normalized Chao1). In patients, about five TRBV segments were more frequent than in controls, with TRBV5-6, TRBV5-1 and TRBV20-1 among them. Samples sharing a preparation batch grouped tightly together when assessed by F measure.

CDR1 and CDR2 from the germline V gene are DFQATT and SNEGSKA (reference sequence). The CDR3 has 14 residues. V trimming: 6 bases; J trimming: 0 bases; junction bases outside the gene matches: 8. The TCR beta cDNA libraries carried unique molecular identifiers. Input populations of 1 to 10 million T cells gave rise to about 480,000 cDNA molecules. In TCRdb, the PCR reads were re-called with MiXCR into one record per CDR3 protein. The sample lists fewer than 850,000 distinct CDR3 sequences; under 60% were seen once. This clonotype has a handful of counts. Its specificity is unknown. V gene TRBV20-1 combines with J gene TRBJ2-7, with 7 nucleotides matching TRBD2. The sequence was collected from a girl aged 10 to 17 with multiple sclerosis. The specimen sequenced was blood. The CDR3 sequence: CSAGGTEFSYEQYF. The CDR3 nucleotides are TGCAGTGCCGGGGGGACTGAATTCTCCTACGAGCAGTACTTC.